These 14 T cell receptor beta chains originate from one sample sequenced in a study of CD8 T cells in Susac syndrome. A quantity of roughly 0.5 to 1 ug RNA underwent reverse transcription using random hexamers. TCRdb re-called the immunoSEQ multiplex PCR reads with MiXCR, one entry per CDR3 protein. The sample includes around 71,000 distinct CDR3 sequences, nearly 96% of them seen just once. The specimen was CD4+ T cells from PBMCs. All receptors come from a human donor with multiple sclerosis.

The chain recombines TRBV29-1 with TRBJ2-1, with D maybe TRBD1 (5 bases). The germline gives CDR1 SQVTM, CDR2 ANQGSEA. The CDR3 covers 14 residues. Trimming stripped 2 bases from V and 7 bases from J, with 15 bases between. CDR3 amino acids: CSVELNIQANEQFF. In DNA form, the CDR3 reads TGCAGCGTTGAATTAAATATACAGGCAAATGAGCAGTTCTTC.

This clonotype appeared a single time. This chain connects TRBV28 to TRBJ2-7, with 9 bases identical to TRBD1. The trim removed 5 bases at V and 0 bases at J, leaving 8 bases unmatched. Per the germline V gene, CDR1 is MDHEN and CDR2 is SYDVKM. CDR3 length: 16 residues. Written as DNA, the CDR3 is TGTGCCAGCAGTGGAACCGGGACAGGGTTCTCCTACGAGCAGTACTTC. This codes for CASSGTGTGFSYEQYF. Based on the CDR3 plus reference TRBV28 and TRBJ2-7, the full variable domain is DVKVTQSSRYLVKRTGEKVFLECVQDMDHENMFWYRQDPGLGLRLIYFSYDVKMKEKGDIPEGYSVSREKKERFSLILESASTNQTSMYLCASSGTGTGFSYEQYFGPGTRLTVT.

This chain connects TRBV4-3 to TRBJ2-3; D may be TRBD2 (5 bases). The germline V gene has CDR1 LGHNA and CDR2 YSLEER. With 1 base removed from V and 4 bases from J, the gap between germline ends came to 12 bases. The CDR3 covers 15 residues. CDR3 residues: CASSQGYSEADTQYF. CDR3 nucleotide sequence: TGCGCCAGCAGCCAAGGCTACTCGGAGGCAGATACGCAGTATTTT.

This clonotype has a single count. V and J are TRBV3-1 and TRBJ2-7; D is perhaps TRBD2 (6 bases). The CDR3 consists of 15 residues. The V gene's germline CDR1 is LGHDT and CDR2 YNNKEL (reference sequence). V was trimmed by 4 bases and J by 5 bases, leaving 18 bases between them. The CDR3 coding sequence is TGTGCCAGCAGCCCCTTGGTTGGGGGGAGGCACGAGCAGTACTTC. It encodes CASSPLVGGRHEQYF.

The chain joins TRBV12-3 or TRBV12-4 to TRBJ1-2; 7 positions agree with TRBD1. The V segment lost 5 bases and the J segment 10 bases; nucleotides outside the gene matches: 10. This CDR3 contains 13 residues. The CDR3 bases are TGTGCCAGCAGTACCAGACAGGGAGGATTCTACACCTTC. Translating it yields CASSTRQGGFYTF.

The V and J genes are TRBV2 and TRBJ1-5; D may be TRBD1 (6 bases). V was trimmed by 1 base and J by 5 bases, leaving 9 bases between them. This CDR3 has 14 amino acids. Germline loops: CDR1 SNHLY, CDR2 FYNNEI. The CDR3 DNA reads TGTGCCAGCAGTGAAGGGGGGCCCTATCAGCCCCAGCATTTT. This encodes CASSEGGPYQPQHF.

V usage is TRBV5-1 and J usage is TRBJ2-7; D remains unclear. The germline CDR1 and CDR2 sequences are SGHRS and YFSETQ. CDR3 size: 13 residues. V was shortened by 7 bases and J by 2 bases, with 13 bases between the two germline ends. CDR3 amino acids: CASGDGRTYEQYF. CDR3 nucleotides: TGCGCCAGCGGCGACGGACGTACCTACGAGCAGTACTTC.

The chain couples TRBV20-1 to TRBJ2-7, with D unclear. Germline CDR1 and CDR2: DFQATT and SNEGSKA (reference sequence). The CDR3 consists of 15 residues. Trimming removed 1 base at V and 2 bases at J, with 15 bases between. The CDR3 reads CSARAARRSTYEQYF. The DNA for the CDR3 is TGCAGTGCTAGAGCCGCTAGAAGATCCACCTACGAGCAGTACTTC.

This rearrangement joins TRBV27 to TRBJ2-5; D remains ambiguous. The CDR3 runs to 11 residues. The germline V and J ends were trimmed by 4 bases and 7 bases, with 7 bases remaining between them. The germline gives CDR1 MNHEY, CDR2 SMNVEV (reference sequence). The CDR3 protein is CASSSLGTQYF. CDR3 nucleotides: TGTGCCAGCAGTTCCCTAGGGACCCAGTACTTC.

This sequence joins TRBV29-1 and TRBJ1-4; D ambiguous. V was pared by 6 bases and J by 3 bases, with 11 bases between. CDR3 length: 13 amino acids. In germline, CDR1 is SQVTM, CDR2 ANQGSEA. The CDR3 reads CSVRNGPNEKLFF. Here the CDR3 DNA reads TGCAGCGTCCGCAACGGACCTAATGAAAAACTGTTTTTT.

This clonotype was detected a few times. This sequence joins TRBV30 and TRBJ2-7; 8 positions match TRBD1. CDR3 length equals 13 residues. Germline CDR1 is GTSNPN and CDR2 is SVGIG (reference sequence). V was pared by 5 bases and J by 4 bases, with 7 bases of the junction left unmatched. CDR3 DNA sequence: TGTGCCTGGGCACCGGGACAGGCTTACGAGCAGTACTTC. Protein sequence: CAWAPGQAYEQYF.

The rearrangement joins TRBV5-1 to TRBJ2-1; 15 bases line up with TRBD2. CDR3 length equals 16 residues. The ends lost 4 bases at V and 8 bases at J; junction bases unmatched: 7. Germline V gene data show CDR1 as SGHRS and CDR2 as YFSETQ. DNA for the CDR3: TGCGCCAGCAGCGGAGGGACTAGCGGGGGGCCCCATGAGCAGTTCTTC. It is translated as CASSGGTSGGPHEQFF.

The rearrangement uses TRBV5-1 and TRBJ2-2; D is uncertain. This CDR3 comprises 13 residues. The germline V and J ends were trimmed by 0 bases and 6 bases, with 6 bases remaining between them. Germline loops: CDR1 SGHRS, CDR2 YFSETQ. The CDR3 loop is CASSLEPSGELFF. The CDR3 DNA reads TGCGCCAGCAGCTTGGAACCATCCGGGGAGCTGTTTTTT. The entire variable domain, with the rest obtained from reference TRBV5-1 and TRBJ2-2, is as follows: KAGVTQTPRYLIKTRGQQVTLSCSPISGHRSVSWYQQTPGQGLQFLFEYFSETQRNKGNFPGRFSGRQFSNSRSEMNVSTLELGDSALYLCASSLEPSGELFFGEGSRLTVL.

The rearrangement joins TRBV28 to TRBJ1-2, with D uncertain. The CDR3 is 12 amino acids. Trimming removed 2 bases from V and 4 bases from J, with 5 bases in between. CDR1 and CDR2 from the germline V gene are MDHEN and SYDVKM. The CDR3 DNA reads TGTGCCAGCAGTTTACGGAGCTATGGCTACACCTTC. It specifies CASSLRSYGYTF.